The T cell receptor beta chain under discussion was sequenced for a study of blood T cell repertoires in COVID-19. CDR3 length equals 14 residues. Germline CDR1 SGHTA, CDR2 FQGNSA. With 7 bases removed from V and 8 bases from J, the gap between germline ends came to 18 bases. The data were produced by immunoSEQ multiplex PCR, yet TCRdb's version contains in-frame clones alone and is incomplete. The profile shows roughly 200,000 clones, roughly three quarters of them singletons. A few counts support this clone. This clonotype was sampled from a woman between 45 and 60 years old with active or convalescent COVID-19. The sequencing sample was made of peripheral blood. This chain uses TRBV7-2 with TRBJ2-1, with D tentatively TRBD1 (5 bases). The CDR3 DNA reads TGTGCCAGCAACTGGCAGGGTAAAACCGATGAGCAGTTCTTC. It is translated as CASNWQGKTDEQFF.